This T cell receptor beta chain appears in the sequencing data of a study of T cells in Graves' hyperthyroidism and ophthalmopathy. The CDR3 is made up of 17 amino acids. Germline assignment: CDR1 SGHTA and CDR2 FQGNSA. V lost 3 bases to trimming and J lost 7 bases, with 24 bases between them. Study-wide findings and caveats: Ophthalmopathy cases were set apart from stable hyperthyroidism by a 13 V-J model. Most thyroid clonotypes that were expanded above 0.001 also turned up in blood.

Together with thyroid ultrasound, orbital computed tomography, serum thyroxine and TRAb, clinical symptoms were used for diagnoses. For this clonotype: Its antigen is unknown.

Authors of the study amplified TCR beta CDR3 regions from RNA transcripts. The HTBI primer set served for first-round RT-PCR of the TCR CDR3. TCRdb itself ran the multiplex PCR reads through MiXCR, one entry per CDR3 protein. The sample has fewer than 800,000 distinct CDR3 sequences; about 15% are singletons. The sequence came from a man between 18 and 29 years old with Graves' hyperthyroidism. Input material: blood. The chain links TRBV7-2 to TRBJ2-5; tentative D call: TRBD2 (6 bases). CDR3 amino acids: CASSLAGSGEERRTQYF. The CDR3 region has the DNA TGTGCCAGCAGCTTGGCGGGGTCAGGTGAGGAGCGGAGGACCCAGTACTTC. The full variable domain, its missing parts supplied by reference TRBV7-2 and TRBJ2-5, is GAGVSQSPSNKVTEKGKDVELRCDPISGHTALYWYRQSLGQGLEFLIYFQGNSAPDKSGLPSDRFSAERTGGSVSTLTIQRTQQEDSAVYLCASSLAGSGEERRTQYFGPGTRLLVL.